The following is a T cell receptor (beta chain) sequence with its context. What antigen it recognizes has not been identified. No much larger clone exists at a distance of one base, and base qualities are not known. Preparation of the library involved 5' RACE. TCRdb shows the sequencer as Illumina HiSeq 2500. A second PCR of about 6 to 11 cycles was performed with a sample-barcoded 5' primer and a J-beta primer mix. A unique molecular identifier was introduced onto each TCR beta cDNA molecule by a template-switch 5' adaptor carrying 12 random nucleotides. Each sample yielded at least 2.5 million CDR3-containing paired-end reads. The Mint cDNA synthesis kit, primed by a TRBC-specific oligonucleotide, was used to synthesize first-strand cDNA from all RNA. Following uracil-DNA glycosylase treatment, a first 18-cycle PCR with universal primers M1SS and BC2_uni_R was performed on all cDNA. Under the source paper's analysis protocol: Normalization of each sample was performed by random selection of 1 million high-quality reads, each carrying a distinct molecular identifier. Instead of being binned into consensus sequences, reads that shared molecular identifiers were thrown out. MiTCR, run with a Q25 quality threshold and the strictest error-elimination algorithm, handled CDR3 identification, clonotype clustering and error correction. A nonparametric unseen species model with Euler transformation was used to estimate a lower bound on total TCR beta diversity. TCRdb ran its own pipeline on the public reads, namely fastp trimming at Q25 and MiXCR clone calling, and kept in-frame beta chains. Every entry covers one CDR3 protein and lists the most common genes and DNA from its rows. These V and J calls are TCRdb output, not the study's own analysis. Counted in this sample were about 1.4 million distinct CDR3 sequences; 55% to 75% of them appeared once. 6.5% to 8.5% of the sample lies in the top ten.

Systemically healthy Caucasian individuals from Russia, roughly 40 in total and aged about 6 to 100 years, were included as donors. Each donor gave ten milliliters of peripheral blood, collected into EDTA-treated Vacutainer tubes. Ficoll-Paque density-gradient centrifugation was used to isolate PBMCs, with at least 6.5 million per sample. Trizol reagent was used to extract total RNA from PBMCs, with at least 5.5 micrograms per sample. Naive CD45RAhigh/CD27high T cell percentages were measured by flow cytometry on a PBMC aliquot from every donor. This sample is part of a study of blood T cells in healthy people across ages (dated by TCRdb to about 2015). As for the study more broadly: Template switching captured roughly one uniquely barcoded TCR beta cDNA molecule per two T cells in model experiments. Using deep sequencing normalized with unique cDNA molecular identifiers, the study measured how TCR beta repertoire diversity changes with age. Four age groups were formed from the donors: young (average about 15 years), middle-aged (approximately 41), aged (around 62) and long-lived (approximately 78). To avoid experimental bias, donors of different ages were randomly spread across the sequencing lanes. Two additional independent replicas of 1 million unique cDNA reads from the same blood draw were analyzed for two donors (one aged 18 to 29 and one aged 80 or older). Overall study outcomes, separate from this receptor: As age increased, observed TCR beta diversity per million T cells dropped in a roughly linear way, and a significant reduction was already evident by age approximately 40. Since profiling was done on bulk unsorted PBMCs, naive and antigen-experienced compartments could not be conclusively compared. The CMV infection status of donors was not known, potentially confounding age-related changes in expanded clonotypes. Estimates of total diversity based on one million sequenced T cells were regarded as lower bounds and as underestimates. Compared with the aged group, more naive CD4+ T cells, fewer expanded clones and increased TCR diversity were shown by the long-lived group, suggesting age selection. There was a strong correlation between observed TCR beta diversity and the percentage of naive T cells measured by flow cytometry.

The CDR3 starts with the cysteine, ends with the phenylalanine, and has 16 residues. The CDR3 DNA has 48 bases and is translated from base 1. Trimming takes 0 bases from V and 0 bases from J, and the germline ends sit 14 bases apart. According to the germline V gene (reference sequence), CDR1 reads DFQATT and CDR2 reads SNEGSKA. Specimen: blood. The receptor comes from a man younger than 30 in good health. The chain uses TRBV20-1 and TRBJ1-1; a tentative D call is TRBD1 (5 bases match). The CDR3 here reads CSARDPQGKLNTEAFF. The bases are TGCAGTGCTAGAGATCCGCAGGGAAAATTGAACACTGAAGCTTTCTTT.